Listed below are T cell receptor beta chains from one sample, sequenced in a study of T-cell memory formation after mild COVID-19. TCRdb fed the 5' RACE reads into MiXCR, producing one record per CDR3 protein. The sample lists more than 150,000 distinct CDR3 sequences, about 22% occurring once. Sequencing was done on a sample of PBMCs or a T cell subset sorted from them (not recorded which). These TCRs come from an adult woman who had mild COVID-19 (a few samples of this study predate the infection). Cell type and time point are not known. The CDR3 runs from the conserved cysteine through the conserved F or W. D genes are given only for firm matches. Size tells how often a clone was seen (once, few, many) or the class of an expanded clone, and some rows leave it out.

cdr3_aa | cdr3_nt | j_call | d_call | v_call | clone_size
CSVVRQGRPDYEQYF | TGCAGCGTTGTAAGGCAGGGTCGTCCTGACTACGAGCAGTACTTC | TRBJ2-7 | - | TRBV29-1 | few
CASSLVTAEAAEGKLYEQYF | TGCGCCAGCAGCTTGGTCACGGCGGAGGCCGCCGAGGGAAAGCTTTACGAGCAGTACTTC | TRBJ2-7 | - | TRBV5-1 | few
CASSYSVAGENEQYF | TGTGCCAGCTCTTATTCGGTGGCGGGAGAGAACGAGCAGTACTTC | TRBJ2-7 | TRBD2 | TRBV6-5 | few
CATSDLSHPLEQYF | TGTGCCACCAGTGATTTGAGTCACCCCCTGGAGCAGTACTTC | TRBJ2-7 | - | TRBV24-1 | few
CASSLEGTPGETQYF | TGTGCCAGCAGCTTAGAGGGGACCCCTGGGGAGACCCAGTACTTC | TRBJ2-5 | - | TRBV7-2 | -
CASSLSGNTYNEQFF | TGTGCCAGTAGTCTTAGCGGTAACACCTACAATGAGCAGTTCTTC | TRBJ2-1 | - | TRBV19 | few
CASSLDLEGLLGYTF | TGTGCCAGCAGCTTAGATCTGGAAGGGTTGTTGGGCTACACCTTC | TRBJ1-2 | - | TRBV11-2 | -
CASRSRRESGEQFF | TGTGCCAGCAGATCTCGACGGGAGTCTGGTGAGCAGTTCTTC | TRBJ2-1 | - | TRBV4-2 | few
CSALRTDSNQPQHF | TGCAGTGCGTTAAGGACCGATAGCAATCAGCCCCAGCATTTT | TRBJ1-5 | - | TRBV20-1 | -
CASSFTASGYEQYF | TGTGCCAGCAGTTTTACCGCTAGCGGTTACGAGCAGTACTTC | TRBJ2-7 | TRBD2 | TRBV12-3/TRBV12-4 | few
CASSPTGLAGDQETQYF | TGTGCCAGCAGCCCGACGGGACTAGCGGGAGATCAAGAGACCCAGTACTTC | TRBJ2-5 | TRBD2 | TRBV4-2 | -
CASSLGDWPEAFF | TGTGCCAGCAGCTTAGGGGATTGGCCTGAAGCTTTCTTT | TRBJ1-1 | - | TRBV11-2 | -
CASSYRPASGITDTQYF | TGTGCCAGCAGTTACCGCCCCGCTAGCGGGATCACAGATACGCAGTATTTT | TRBJ2-3 | TRBD2 | TRBV6-5 | -
CASSFRGGTEAFF | TGTGCCAGCAGCTTTCGGGGGGGCACTGAAGCTTTCTTT | TRBJ1-1 | - | TRBV11-2 | -
CSARGGGVTEAFF | TGCAGTGCTAGGGGGGGCGGAGTCACTGAAGCTTTCTTT | TRBJ1-1 | - | TRBV20-1 | few
CASSAVARTSGDGDTQYF | TGTGCCAGCAGCGCAGTGGCGAGGACTAGCGGGGATGGGGATACGCAGTATTTT | TRBJ2-3 | TRBD2 | TRBV7-6 | -
CASSSTGPEQFF | TGTGCCAGCAGCTCCACAGGACCGGAGCAGTTCTTC | TRBJ2-1 | - | TRBV7-8 | -
CASSQKLAGGLSYNEQFF | TGTGCCAGCAGCCAAAAACTAGCGGGGGGCCTCTCCTACAATGAGCAGTTCTTC | TRBJ2-1 | TRBD2 | TRBV14 | -
CASSYSIAGDYTF | TGTGCCAGCAGTTACTCGATCGCGGGAGACTACACCTTC | TRBJ1-2 | - | TRBV6-5 | -
CASSDPSAPVGTQYF | TGTGCCAGCAGTGACCCCTCCGCACCTGTGGGTACGCAGTATTTT | TRBJ2-3 | - | TRBV12-3/TRBV12-4 | few
CASSPSRTGETPVSNQPQHF | TGTGCCAGCAGCCCAAGTAGGACAGGGGAAACCCCCGTCAGCAATCAGCCCCAGCATTTT | TRBJ1-5 | - | TRBV21-1 | -
CSVLDRGHYNEQFF | TGCAGCGTCCTAGACAGGGGCCATTACAATGAGCAGTTCTTC | TRBJ2-1 | TRBD1 | TRBV29-1 | -